A single sample is the source of the 8 T cell receptor beta chains below, sequenced in a study of identical twins. MiXCR, run by TCRdb on the 5' RACE reads, gives a single entry per CDR3 protein. The data contain approximately 470,000 distinct CDR3 sequences, 14% of them singletons. These sequences were also reported in another study, on yellow fever vaccine responses in identical twins.

Sequencing input: CD4+ T cells sorted from blood. Source of these receptors: a woman younger than 30 in good health.

This clonotype has at least ten counts. The chain combines TRBV4-2 with TRBJ2-3; D remains unclear. Germline V lookup: CDR1 LGHNA, CDR2 YNFKEQ. This CDR3 region has 15 residues. The V and J ends lost 0 bases and 0 bases respectively, with 7 bases between them. The CDR3 loop is CASSQDPSSTDTQYF. As DNA, the CDR3 is TGTGCCAGCAGCCAAGATCCCTCGAGCACAGATACGCAGTATTTT.

This clonotype has just a few counts. The chain has TRBV12-3 or TRBV12-4 and TRBJ2-1; D is possibly TRBD1 (6 bases). The V end was cut by 6 bases, the J end by 10 bases, with 13 bases between. The CDR3 consists of 12 residues. The CDR3 is CASRPTGREQFF. DNA for the CDR3: TGTGCCAGCAGGCCGACAGGACGAGAGCAGTTCTTC.

The table lists this clonotype with a few counts. The V gene is TRBV10-3, the J gene TRBJ1-1, with unresolved D. V was clipped by 1 base and J by 0 bases, with 6 bases between them. CDR3 length: 14 residues. Germline V lookup: CDR1 ENHRY, CDR2 SYGVKD. The CDR3, as DNA: TGTGCCATCAGTGAGTTTCAGATGAACACTGAAGCTTTCTTT. Protein product: CAISEFQMNTEAFF.

The V call is TRBV29-1, the J call TRBJ2-1; 12 bases align to TRBD2. This CDR3 has 14 amino acids. V shed 8 bases and J 3 bases; nucleotides not matched to a gene: 5. Germline lookup yields CDR1 SQVTM and CDR2 ANQGSEA. CDR3: CSLTSGGYYNEQFF. The DNA of the CDR3 is TGCAGCCTTACTAGCGGGGGGTACTACAATGAGCAGTTCTTC.

This clonotype was seen a few times. CDR3 nucleotides: TGTGCCAGCAGCACAGGGACTAGCGTTTATCAAGAGACCCAGTACTTC. It yields the protein CASSTGTSVYQETQYF. The chain carries TRBV7-2 and TRBJ2-5; 10 bases agree with TRBD2. The germline gives CDR1 SGHTA, CDR2 FQGNSA. The CDR3 is 16 amino acids. V shed 5 bases and J 2 bases; nucleotides not matched to a gene: 8.

This clonotype has more than one count but fewer than ten. This rearrangement joins TRBV15 to TRBJ1-6; TRBD1 might be the D (5 bases). The CDR3 covers 16 residues. From germline, CDR1 is LNHNV and CDR2 YYDKDF (reference sequence). The V gene lost 2 bases and the J gene lost 7 bases, with 15 bases spanning the gap. The DNA for the CDR3 is TGTGCCACCAGCAGAAACCAGGGAACAGAGAATTCACCCCTCCACTTT. As protein: CATSRNQGTENSPLHF.

There are a few counts of this clonotype. The rearrangement uses TRBV7-8 and TRBJ2-5; 14 positions agree with TRBD2. This CDR3 region has 18 residues. The germline CDR1 and CDR2 sequences are SGHVS and FQNEAQ. V gave up 3 bases and J gave up 2 bases; unmatched junction bases: 8. The CDR3 region is CASSLGTSGRPTQETQYF. The CDR3 nucleotides read TGTGCCAGCAGCTTGGGGACTAGCGGGAGACCGACTCAAGAGACCCAGTACTTC.

This clonotype was seen only a few times. The genes are TRBV24-1 and TRBJ2-1, with 10 bases identical to TRBD2. Germline assignment: CDR1 KGHDR and CDR2 SFDVKD. The V and J ends lost 8 bases and 6 bases, in that order; junction bases with no gene match: 6. The CDR3 is 14 residues long. CDR3 loop: CATTLSGGGNEQFF. In DNA, the CDR3 is TGTGCCACCACATTGAGCGGGGGGGGCAATGAGCAGTTCTTC.